The rows below give T cell receptor beta chains drawn from one sample of a study of tumor-infiltrating lymphocytes in primary liver carcinoma. TCRdb passed the multiplex PCR reads through MiXCR, listing each CDR3 protein once. The sample includes tens of thousands of distinct CDR3 sequences, over 60% seen only once; the top ten take 40%. Sequences were obtained from liver tumor tissue from sampling region 4. These receptor sequences come from a man aged 35 to 55 with primary liver carcinoma and hepatitis B virus infection. The CDR3 runs from the conserved cysteine through the conserved F or W. The D gene is left open where the match is weak. The listing skips clone size in some rows; elsewhere it reads once, few, many or a size class.

TRBD2 NA TRBJ2-4 TRBV11-1 TGTGCCACCAGCTTTCCCGGGACTAGCGGGACAGAAAACATTCAGTACTTC CATSFPGTSGTENIQYF
TRBD1 NA TRBJ2-5 TRBV28 TGTGCCAGCAGTCCCGGACCAGGAAGGGACAGCATGGGGGAGACCCACTACTTC CASSPGPGRDSMGETHYF
NA NA TRBJ1-1 TRBV5-5 TGTGCCAGCAGCTTAACTTTTGCGAACACTGAAGCTTTCTTT CASSLTFANTEAFF
NA many TRBJ2-1 TRBV5-6 TGTGCCAGCAGCGTAGGACCCGCAGGCTACAATGAGCAGTTCTTC CASSVGPAGYNEQFF
NA NA TRBJ2-7 TRBV6-5 TGTACCAGCAGTTCCCTAAGTTCCTACGAGCAGTACTTC CTSSSLSSYEQYF
TRBD1 few TRBJ1-2 TRBV28 TGTGCCAGCATCCAAGGACAGGGGGCTAACTATGGCTACACCTTC CASIQGQGANYGYTF
NA many TRBJ2-1 TRBV24-1 TGTGCCACCAGTGATTTGCGTGAGCAGTTCTTC CATSDLREQFF
TRBD2 once TRBJ2-3 TRBV6-6 TGTGCCAGCGGGAAAGGGACTAGGGGGAGGATGGATACGCAGTATTTT CASGKGTRGRMDTQYF
TRBD2 NA TRBJ2-1 TRBV4-3 TGCGCCAGCAGCCAAGACAGACTAGCGGTATACAATGAGCAGTTCTTC CASSQDRLAVYNEQFF
TRBD1 few TRBJ1-1 TRBV6-2/TRBV6-3 TGTGCCAGCAGTTACTGGCAGGGGGTAGTTGAAGCTTTCTTT CASSYWQGVVEAFF
NA NA TRBJ1-1 TRBV11-2 TGTGCCAGCAGTTTAGCTCGGGTGGACATTGAAGCTTTCTTT CASSLARVDIEAFF
TRBD1 NA TRBJ2-4 TRBV4-3 TGCGCCAGCAGCGTTGAGATAGGGGGCCGTTCCATTCAGTACTTC CASSVEIGGRSIQYF
NA few TRBJ1-4 TRBV12-3/TRBV12-4 TGTGCCAGCTGTCTATCAGACCTAGAAAAACTGTTTTTT CASCLSDLEKLFF
TRBD2 NA TRBJ2-5 TRBV29-1 TGCAGCGTTTGGACTAGCGGGAGTTGGGCAGAGACCAAATACTTC CSVWTSGSWAETKYF
TRBD2 medium-sized TRBJ2-7 TRBV5-4 TGTGCCAGCAGCTTGGATCGCGGGAGCCTCTACGAGCAGTACTTC CASSLDRGSLYEQYF
NA few TRBJ2-7 TRBV11-2 TGTGCCAGTAGCTTAGAGTCCGGGATTTCTGACGAGCAATACTTC CASSLESGISDEQYF
TRBD1 NA TRBJ2-1 TRBV4-1 TGCGCCAGCATCCAGGGGACAGGGGGGAGCTCCTACAAAGAGCAGTTCTTC CASIQGTGGSSYKEQFF
TRBD1 NA TRBJ1-5 TRBV6-1 TGTGTCAGCAGTGTTAGACAGGGTGATGGCAATCAGCCCCAGCATTTC CVSSVRQGDGNQPQHF
TRBD1 NA TRBJ1-1 TRBV5-4 TGTGCCAACAGCCTGACAGGGTCGAAGAACACTGAAGCTTTCTTT CANSLTGSKNTEAFF
NA NA TRBJ2-1 TRBV12-3/TRBV12-4 TGTGCCAGCCGCACCGCTGGAAACCTTTACAATGAGCAGTTCTTC CASRTAGNLYNEQFF
NA NA TRBJ2-6 TRBV6-1 TGTGCCGGCAGTGAACGGGGGACGAGTAGCTCTGGGGCCAACGTCCTGACTTTC CAGSERGTSSSGANVLTF
TRBD1 many TRBJ2-6 TRBV6-5 TGTGCCAGCAGTCTTTGGACAGGGATGAAAGCTGGGGCCAACGTCCTGACTTTC CASSLWTGMKAGANVLTF
NA few TRBJ2-1 TRBV29-1 TGCAGCGTCCCACAGGGTGGCAATGAGCAGTTCTTC CSVPQGGNEQFF
TRBD2 many TRBJ2-3 TRBV6-2/TRBV6-3 TGTGCCAGTAAAAAAGCGGGAGAGTTAACGAGGACAGATACGCAGTATTTT CASKKAGELTRTDTQYF
TRBD2 few TRBJ2-3 TRBV6-2/TRBV6-3 TGTGTCAGTAGTTCGGCACTAGCGAATACGCAGTATTTT CVSSSALANTQYF